The 24 T cell receptor beta chains in this list originate from one sample, sequenced in a study of Ad26.COV2.S vaccination and SARS-CoV-2 variants. Produced via immunoSEQ multiplex PCR; TCRdb's table is partial and in-frame only. The sample gives a few hundred thousand clones, about 90% of which show up once; about 4.4% is in the top ten. The treatment was: roughly 19 received Ad26.COV2.S at low or high dose, single or two shots; about 5 received placebo; per-sample allocation not given. Sample collection was performed on day 63 after the first vaccine or placebo injection. Specimen: peripheral blood, collected in a trial of Ad26.COV2.S vaccine versus placebo. Receptor source: a person aged 18-60 years who received the Ad26.COV2.S COVID-19 vaccine or a placebo.

The chain couples TRBV9 to TRBJ2-7; D tentatively reads TRBD1 or TRBD2 (5 bases each). The CDR3 is 14 amino acids. Germline V gene data show CDR1 as SGDLS and CDR2 as YYNGEE. Trimming removed 3 bases from V and 1 base from J, with 11 bases in between. DNA for the CDR3: TGTGCCAGCAGCGCCGAGGGGCGGTCCTACGAGCAGTACTTC. Its protein is CASSAEGRSYEQYF. Looking up the rest from reference TRBV9 and TRBJ2-7 gives the full variable domain: DSGVTQTPKHLITATGQRVTLRCSPRSGDLSVYWYQQSLDQGLQFLIQYYNGEERAKGNILERFSAQQFPDLHSELNLSSLELGDSALYFCASSAEGRSYEQYFGPGTRLTVT.

The rearrangement joins TRBV19 to TRBJ2-3; TRBD2 matches at 9 bases. The CDR3 loop spans 15 amino acids. Germline trimming cut 3 bases from V and 5 bases from J; bases unmatched to any gene: 6. Germline assignment: CDR1 LNHDA and CDR2 SQIVND (reference sequence). The CDR3 coding sequence is TGTGCCAGTAGTATGGGCGGGAGGGCCGGAGATACGCAGTATTTT. Its translation: CASSMGGRAGDTQYF.

This clone has a handful of counts. The genes are TRBV7-2 and TRBJ2-2, with D hard to call. V lost 2 bases to trimming and J lost 1 base, with 8 bases between them. The CDR3 spans 15 residues. Germline loops: CDR1 SGHTA, CDR2 FQGNSA. In nucleotides, the CDR3 is TGTGCCAGCAGCTTATCAACGCGGAACACCGGGGAGCTGTTTTTT. This gives the protein CASSLSTRNTGELFF.

V usage is TRBV5-1 and J usage is TRBJ2-2; a possible D gene is TRBD1 (5 bases). The CDR3 runs to 14 residues. Looked up from germline, CDR1 is SGHRS and CDR2 is YFSETQ. The V end lost 1 base, the J end lost 1 base, and 5 bases lay between the germline ends. The CDR3 reads CASSLTGNTGELFF. CDR3 nucleotide sequence: TGCGCCAGCAGCTTGACAGGGAACACCGGGGAGCTGTTTTTT.

The chain couples TRBV5-5 to TRBJ1-4; D is unresolved. Deletions cut 4 bases from V and 4 bases from J, with 14 bases between. The CDR3 extends over 15 amino acids. CDR1 and CDR2 from the germline V gene are SGHKS and YYEKEE (reference sequence). CDR3 DNA: TGTGCCAGCAGCCATCCGACGGACGGTAATGAAAAACTGTTTTTT. It codes for CASSHPTDGNEKLFF.

The rearrangement uses TRBV29-1 and TRBJ1-4, with D unclear. From germline, CDR1 is SQVTM and CDR2 ANQGSEA. The CDR3 runs to 12 residues. Deletions cut 4 bases from V and 4 bases from J, with 7 bases between. CDR3 DNA: TGCAGCGTTGGAGGGAATAATGAAAAACTGTTTTTT. It yields the protein CSVGGNNEKLFF.

The chain has TRBV9 and TRBJ1-3, with D possibly being TRBD1 (5 bases). Germline V gives CDR1 SGDLS, CDR2 YYNGEE. There are 16 residues in the CDR3. The V end lost 2 bases, the J end lost 0 bases, and 12 bases lay between the germline ends. CDR3 protein: CASSVEGLRSGNTIYF. CDR3 nucleotides: TGTGCCAGCAGCGTGGAGGGGCTCCGCTCTGGAAACACCATATATTTT.

This clone was picked up one time. J is TRBJ2-7 and V is TRBV19; TRBD1 matches 7 bases. Germline V gene sequence: CDR1 LNHDA, CDR2 SQIVND (reference sequence). V gave up 3 bases and J gave up 3 bases; unmatched junction bases: 11. The CDR3 is 16 residues long. The CDR3 bases are TGTGCCAGTAGTATGAGAGTTGGGACAGAGTACTACGAGCAGTACTTC. This codes for CASSMRVGTEYYEQYF. Drawing the rest from reference TRBV19 and TRBJ2-7, the complete variable domain is DGGITQSPKYLFRKEGQNVTLSCEQNLNHDAMYWYRQDPGQGLRLIYYSQIVNDFQKGDIAEGYSVSREKKESFPLTVTSAQKNPTAFYLCASSMRVGTEYYEQYFGPGTRLTVT.

This chain uses TRBV25-1 with TRBJ2-1; 8 bases are a match to TRBD1. Germline trimming cut 3 bases from V and 9 bases from J; bases unmatched to any gene: 4. CDR1 and CDR2 from the germline V gene are MGHDK and SYGVNS. This CDR3 comprises 13 residues. Written as DNA, the CDR3 is TGTGCCAGCAGTGACCCCACAGGGGGTGAGCAGTTCTTC. Protein sequence: CASSDPTGGEQFF.

This sequence joins TRBV27 and TRBJ2-7, with D perhaps given as TRBD1 or TRBD2 (5 bases each). The V end lost 0 bases, the J end lost 4 bases, and 13 bases lay between the germline ends. Germline-derived CDR1 and CDR2 are MNHEY and SMNVEV (reference sequence). The CDR3 loop spans 15 amino acids. CDR3: CASSLSPGRLYEQYF. CDR3 DNA: TGTGCCAGCAGTTTATCTCCGGGACGGTTATACGAGCAGTACTTC.

The rearrangement joins TRBV29-1 to TRBJ1-4, with 7 bases that match TRBD1. CDR3 length: 13 residues. Germline CDR1 is SQVTM and CDR2 is ANQGSEA. Trimming took 7 bases from V and 7 from J; bases not matched to a gene: 9. The CDR3 DNA reads as TGCAGCGGGGGGAGGGGGCCCCGTGAAAAACTGTTTTTT. Amino acid sequence: CSGGRGPREKLFF.

The V call is TRBV5-8, the J call TRBJ2-2; 10 bases match TRBD1. From germline, CDR1 is SGHTS and CDR2 YDEGEE. The trim removed 1 base at V and 4 bases at J, leaving 7 bases unmatched. CDR3 length: 17 residues. CDR3 loop: CASSLPGQGGITGELFF. In DNA, the CDR3 is TGTGCCAGCAGCTTGCCCGGACAGGGGGGTATCACCGGGGAGCTGTTTTTT. The full variable domain, completed using reference TRBV5-8 and TRBJ2-2, is EAGVTQSPTHLIKTRGQQATLRCSPISGHTSVYWYQQALGLGLQFLLWYDEGEERNRGNFPPRFSGRQFPNYSSELNVNALELEDSALYLCASSLPGQGGITGELFFGEGSRLTVL.

This clone has just one count. This chain connects TRBV10-2 to TRBJ2-7, with 11 nucleotides matching TRBD2. V lost 6 bases, J lost 3 bases, and 1 base stayed unmatched. The CDR3 runs 13 residues. Germline values: CDR1 WSHSY, CDR2 SAAADI. The CDR3 DNA is TGCGCCAGCAGGGGGACTAGCGGCTACGAGCAGTACTTC. Encoded protein: CASRGTSGYEQYF.

The chain is built from TRBV10-3 and TRBJ2-7; 10 bases agree with TRBD1. V gave up 5 bases and J gave up 2 bases; unmatched junction bases: 3. The CDR3 consists of 14 residues. Germline loops: CDR1 ENHRY, CDR2 SYGVKD. The CDR3 nucleotides read TGTGCCATCAGTACCGGGACAGGGGCCTACGAGCAGTACTTC. Translated: CAISTGTGAYEQYF.

The chain joins TRBV28 to TRBJ2-1; the match to TRBD2 covers 10 bases. The V gene end was trimmed by 3 bases and the J gene end by 2 bases; junction bases not matched to a gene: 10. Per germline, CDR1 MDHEN and CDR2 SYDVKM. This CDR3 has 18 amino acids. CDR3 protein: CASSFAWPSGGPYNEQFF. In DNA form, the CDR3 reads TGTGCCAGCAGTTTCGCTTGGCCTAGCGGGGGCCCCTACAATGAGCAGTTCTTC. The full variable domain, completed using reference TRBV28 and TRBJ2-1, is DVKVTQSSRYLVKRTGEKVFLECVQDMDHENMFWYRQDPGLGLRLIYFSYDVKMKEKGDIPEGYSVSREKKERFSLILESASTNQTSMYLCASSFAWPSGGPYNEQFFGPGTRLTVL.

V gene TRBV9 combines with J gene TRBJ2-5; TRBD2 matches at 14 bases. The length of the CDR3 is 16 residues. The trim removed 2 bases at V and 5 bases at J, leaving 5 bases unmatched. Germline CDR1 and CDR2: SGDLS and YYNGEE. For the CDR3, the DNA is TGTGCCAGCAGCGTGGGGACTAGCGGGAGTAGGGAGACCCAGTACTTC. This encodes CASSVGTSGSRETQYF.

The V gene is TRBV6-2 or TRBV6-3, the J gene TRBJ2-2; D gene uncertain. V lost 3 bases, J lost 4 bases, and 21 bases lay in between. CDR1 MNHEY and CDR2 SVGEGT come from the germline V gene. This CDR3 is built from 18 residues. The CDR3 region has the DNA TGTGCCAGCAGTTATTCGGTAGAACAGTCTGGATTCACCGGGGAGCTGTTTTTT. As protein: CASSYSVEQSGFTGELFF.

The gene calls are TRBV27 and TRBJ2-7; D is perhaps TRBD1 (6 bases). V lost 3 bases and J 5 bases, leaving 11 bases between the germline ends. Germline V gene lookup returns CDR1 MNHEY and CDR2 SMNVEV (reference sequence). The CDR3 runs 13 residues. Here the CDR3 reads CASSFTGYHEQYF. The CDR3 DNA sequence: TGTGCCAGCAGTTTCACAGGGTACCACGAGCAGTACTTC.

V gene TRBV11-2 combines with J gene TRBJ2-1, with 7 bases that match TRBD1. V shed 4 bases and J 2 bases; nucleotides not matched to a gene: 5. This CDR3 region has 15 residues. Germline CDR1 SGHAT, CDR2 FQNNGV. The CDR3 loop reads CASSSQDRPYNEQFF. The DNA of the CDR3 is TGTGCCAGCAGCTCCCAGGACAGGCCCTACAATGAGCAGTTCTTC.

This clone appeared a single time. The rearrangement uses TRBV28 and TRBJ1-5; D remains ambiguous. V was trimmed by 4 bases and J by 11 bases, leaving 24 bases between them. The CDR3 extends over 16 amino acids. Germline V lookup: CDR1 MDHEN, CDR2 SYDVKM. CDR3 region: CASSSLEQEYTAAQHF. The CDR3 DNA reads as TGTGCCAGCAGTTCCCTCGAGCAAGAATACACCGCGGCCCAGCATTTT.

The sample holds one count of this clone. V is TRBV6-1 and J is TRBJ2-2; D unclear. V lost 2 bases and J 6 bases, leaving 7 bases between the germline ends. The germline gives CDR1 MNHNS, CDR2 SASEGT. The CDR3 runs 13 residues. Here the CDR3 reads CASSEKISGELFF. The CDR3 bases are TGTGCCAGCAGTGAAAAGATCTCCGGGGAGCTGTTTTTT.

A word on this clone: At the DNA level, this CDR3 is encoded by other sequences in the same sample as well. The gene calls are TRBV28 and TRBJ2-7; D gene unclear. This CDR3 is 11 amino acids long. Trimming cost V 2 bases and J 4 bases, with 3 bases left between them. Germline values: CDR1 MDHEN, CDR2 SYDVKM. The CDR3 bases are TGTGCCAGCAGTTTAGGGTACGAGCAGTACTTC. This encodes CASSLGYEQYF.

This sequence joins TRBV30 and TRBJ1-5; 7 bases line up with TRBD1. The germline V gene has CDR1 GTSNPN and CDR2 SVGIG (reference sequence). Trimming removed 2 bases from V and 3 bases from J; junction bases left unmatched: 10. The CDR3 contains 16 residues. This CDR3 reads CAWSSEQGNANQPQHF. The CDR3, as DNA: TGTGCCTGGAGTTCTGAACAGGGGAATGCCAATCAGCCCCAGCATTTT.

The chain couples TRBV6-5 to TRBJ2-5; D ambiguous. Germline CDR1 MNHEY, CDR2 SVGAGI. The CDR3 spans 13 residues. V gave up 8 bases and J gave up 5 bases, with 15 bases separating them. CDR3 sequence: CASALSGDETQYF. The CDR3 coding sequence is TGTGCCAGCGCGCTCTCAGGTGACGAGACCCAGTACTTC.